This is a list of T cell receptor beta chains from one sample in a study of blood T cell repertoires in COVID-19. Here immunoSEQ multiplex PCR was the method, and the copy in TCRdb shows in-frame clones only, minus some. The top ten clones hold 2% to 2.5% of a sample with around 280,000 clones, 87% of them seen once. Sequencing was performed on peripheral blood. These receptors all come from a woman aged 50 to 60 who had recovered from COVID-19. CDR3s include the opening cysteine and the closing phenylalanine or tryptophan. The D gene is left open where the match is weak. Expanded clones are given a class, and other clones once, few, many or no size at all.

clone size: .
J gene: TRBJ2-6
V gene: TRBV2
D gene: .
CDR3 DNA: TGTGCCAGCAGACAGGGTTTTGGGGCCAACGTCCTGACTTTC
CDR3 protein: CASRQGFGANVLTF

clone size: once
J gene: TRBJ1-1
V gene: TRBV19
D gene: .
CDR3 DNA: TGTGCCACCTCTGAGTTGGTGAACACTGAAGCTTTCTTT
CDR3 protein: CATSELVNTEAFF

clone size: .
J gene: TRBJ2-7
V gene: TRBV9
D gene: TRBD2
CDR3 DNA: TGTGCCAGCAGCCCCAGAGAACTAGCGGGCCCCTCCTACGAGCAGTACTTC
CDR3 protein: CASSPRELAGPSYEQYF

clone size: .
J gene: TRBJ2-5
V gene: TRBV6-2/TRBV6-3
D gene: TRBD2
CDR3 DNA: TGTGCCAGCAGCCGAGGGGGACTAGCCGAGTTTGAGACCCAGTACTTC
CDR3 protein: CASSRGGLAEFETQYF

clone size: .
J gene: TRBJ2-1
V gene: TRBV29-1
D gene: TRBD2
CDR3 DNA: TGCAGCGTTGGTCGCGGGGGGCCCGAAGAGCAGTTCTTC
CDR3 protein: CSVGRGGPEEQFF

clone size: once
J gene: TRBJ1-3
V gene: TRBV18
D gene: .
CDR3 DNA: TGTGCCAGCTCACCACCGGGCAGGGATGGAAACACCATATATTTT
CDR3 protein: CASSPPGRDGNTIYF

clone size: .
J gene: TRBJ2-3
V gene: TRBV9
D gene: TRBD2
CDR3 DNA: TGTGCCAGCAGCCCCTCCGGGACTAGCGTAGGAGATACGCAGTATTTT
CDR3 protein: CASSPSGTSVGDTQYF

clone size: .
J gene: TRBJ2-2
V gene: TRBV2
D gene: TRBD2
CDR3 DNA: TGTGCCAGCAGTGGGTTACGGGGGGGAAAAGACACCGGGGAGCTGTTTTTT
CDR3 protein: CASSGLRGGKDTGELFF

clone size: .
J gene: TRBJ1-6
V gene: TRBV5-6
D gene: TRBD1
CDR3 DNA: TGTGCCAGCAGCTGGACAGGGGGCAATTCACCCCTCCACTTT
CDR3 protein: CASSWTGGNSPLHF

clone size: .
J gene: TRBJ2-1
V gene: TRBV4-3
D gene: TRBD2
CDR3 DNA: TGCGCCAGCAGCCATCCCGAGACTAGCGGGAGAAGTGAGCAGTTCTTC
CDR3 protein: CASSHPETSGRSEQFF

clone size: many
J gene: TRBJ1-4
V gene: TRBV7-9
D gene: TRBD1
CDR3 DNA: TGTGCCAGCAGCTCGACTGAGGCCGGGACAGGGGGTGAAAAACTGTTTTTT
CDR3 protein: CASSSTEAGTGGEKLFF

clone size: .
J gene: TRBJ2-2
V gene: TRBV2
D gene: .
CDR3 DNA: TGTGCCAGCAGTGAGACACAGGTTATTTACTCCGGGGAGCTGTTTTTT
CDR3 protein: CASSETQVIYSGELFF

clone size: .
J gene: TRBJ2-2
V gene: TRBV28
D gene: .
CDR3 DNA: TGTGCCAGCAGTCCCTTGGGCAGGGGCGTCAAGAACACCGGGGAGCTGTTTTTT
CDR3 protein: CASSPLGRGVKNTGELFF

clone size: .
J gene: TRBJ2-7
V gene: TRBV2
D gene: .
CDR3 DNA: TGTGCCAGCAGTGACACCCCCAGCTACGAGCAGTACTTC
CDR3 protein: CASSDTPSYEQYF

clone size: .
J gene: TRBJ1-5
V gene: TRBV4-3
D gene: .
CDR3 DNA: TGCGCCAGCAGCCAAGATATAGGCGGTATTTCCCAGCATTTT
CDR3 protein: CASSQDIGGISQHF

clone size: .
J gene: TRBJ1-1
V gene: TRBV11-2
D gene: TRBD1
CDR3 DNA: TGTGCCAGCAGCTCACAGGGGAAGAACACTGAAGCTTTCTTT
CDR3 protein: CASSSQGKNTEAFF

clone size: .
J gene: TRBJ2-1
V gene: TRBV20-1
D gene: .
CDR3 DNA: TGCAGTGCCCCGATGGGCAGTGAGCAGTTCTTC
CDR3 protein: CSAPMGSEQFF

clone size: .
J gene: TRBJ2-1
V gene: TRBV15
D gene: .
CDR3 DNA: TGTGCCACCAGCAGAGATCTTGGGGCCAATGAGCAGTTCTTC
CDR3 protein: CATSRDLGANEQFF

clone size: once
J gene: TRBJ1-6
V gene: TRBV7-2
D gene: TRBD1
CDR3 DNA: TGTGCCAGCAGCTTCCTACGACAGGGGATTTCACCCCTCCACTTT
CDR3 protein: CASSFLRQGISPLHF

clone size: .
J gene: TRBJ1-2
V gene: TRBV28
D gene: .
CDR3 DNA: TGTGCCAGCAGTATACAGGGTTCGAGAAGCTATGGCTACACCTTC
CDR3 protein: CASSIQGSRSYGYTF

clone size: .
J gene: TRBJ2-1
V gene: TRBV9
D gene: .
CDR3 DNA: TGTGCCAGCAGCGCGAGGGGGGAGCAGTTCTTC
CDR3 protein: CASSARGEQFF

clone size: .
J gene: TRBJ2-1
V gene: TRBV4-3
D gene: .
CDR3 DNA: TGCGCCAGCAGCCAAGGATCCCAGCTAGATGAGCAGTTCTTC
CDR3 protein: CASSQGSQLDEQFF

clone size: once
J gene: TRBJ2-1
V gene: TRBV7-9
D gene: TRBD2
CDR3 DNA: TGTGCCAGCAGCTCCCGGGGGGGGGTTTACAATGAGCAGTTCTTC
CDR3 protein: CASSSRGGVYNEQFF

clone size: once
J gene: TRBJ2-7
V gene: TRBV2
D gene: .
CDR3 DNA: TGTGCCAGCAGTGAAGCGGGCTATTCCTACGAGCAGTACTTC
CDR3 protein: CASSEAGYSYEQYF

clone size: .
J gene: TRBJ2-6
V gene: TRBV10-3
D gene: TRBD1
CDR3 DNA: TGTGCCAGCATACGCGGGACAGGGGGTTACGGGGCCAACGTCCTGACTTTC
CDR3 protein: CASIRGTGGYGANVLTF

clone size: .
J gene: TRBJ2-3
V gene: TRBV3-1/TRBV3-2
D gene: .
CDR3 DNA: TGTGCCAGCAGCCCCAGGGGTAGCACAGATACGCAGTATTTT
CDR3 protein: CASSPRGSTDTQYF

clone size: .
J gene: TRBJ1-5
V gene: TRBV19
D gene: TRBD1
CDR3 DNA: TGTGCCAGTAGGGAGACAGGGGCCGGGGGCAATCAGCCCCAGCATTTT
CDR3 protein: CASRETGAGGNQPQHF

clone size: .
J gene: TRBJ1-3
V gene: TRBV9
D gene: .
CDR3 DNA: TGTGCCAGCAGCGTTCGGGGGAGCTCTGGAAACACCATATATTTT
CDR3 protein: CASSVRGSSGNTIYF

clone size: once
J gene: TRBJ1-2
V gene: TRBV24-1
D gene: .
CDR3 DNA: TGTGCCACCAGTGATTTACAAGGAGATGGCTACACCTTC
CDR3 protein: CATSDLQGDGYTF

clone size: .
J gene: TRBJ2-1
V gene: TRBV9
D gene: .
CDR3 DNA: TGTGCCAGCAGCGTTCGGGACTACAATGAGCAGTTCTTC
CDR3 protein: CASSVRDYNEQFF

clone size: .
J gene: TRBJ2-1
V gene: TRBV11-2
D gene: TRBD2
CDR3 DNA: TGTGCCAGCAGCTTAGATCGGGGACTAGCGGGAGGGAGGGCCCCCCATGAGCAGTTCTTC
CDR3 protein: CASSLDRGLAGGRAPHEQFF

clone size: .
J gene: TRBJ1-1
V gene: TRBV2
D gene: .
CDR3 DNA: TGTGCCAGCAGAGAGAGGGCGAACACTGAAGCTTTCTTT
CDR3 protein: CASRERANTEAFF

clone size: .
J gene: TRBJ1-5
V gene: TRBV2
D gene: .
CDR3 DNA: TGTGCCAGCAGTGGGACGGGGAATCAGCCCCAGCATTTT
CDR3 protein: CASSGTGNQPQHF

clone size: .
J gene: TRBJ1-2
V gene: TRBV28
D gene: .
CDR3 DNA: TGTGCCAGCAGGACCACAGGGTATGGCTACACCTTC
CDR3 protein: CASRTTGYGYTF

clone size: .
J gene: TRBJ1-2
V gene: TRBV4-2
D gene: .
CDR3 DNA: TGTGCCAGCAGCCAAGATAAGGGGCAGTTCTACACCTTC
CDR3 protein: CASSQDKGQFYTF

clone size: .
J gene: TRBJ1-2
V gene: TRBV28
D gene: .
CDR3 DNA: TGTGCCAGCAGTGCCACAGGGAGTGTTGGCTACACCTTC
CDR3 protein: CASSATGSVGYTF

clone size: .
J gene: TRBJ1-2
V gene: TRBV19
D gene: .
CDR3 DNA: TGTGCCAGTAGTACCGCGACGGGTTCTGGCTATGGCTACACCTTC
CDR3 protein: CASSTATGSGYGYTF

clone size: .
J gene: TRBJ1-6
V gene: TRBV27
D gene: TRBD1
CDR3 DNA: TGTGCCAGCAGGTCTGGACAGGGGTGGTCACCCCTCCACTTT
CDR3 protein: CASRSGQGWSPLHF

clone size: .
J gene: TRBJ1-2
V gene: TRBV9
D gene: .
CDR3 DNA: TGTGCCAGCAGCCGAGGTGGAGGGGATATCTATGGCTACACCTTC
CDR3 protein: CASSRGGGDIYGYTF

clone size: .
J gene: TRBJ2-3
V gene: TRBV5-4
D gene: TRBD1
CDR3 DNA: TGTGCCAGCAGTCGACCCGGGACAGGGGGCGTCGATACGCAGTATTTT
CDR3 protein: CASSRPGTGGVDTQYF

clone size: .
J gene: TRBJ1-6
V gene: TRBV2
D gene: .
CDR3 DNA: TGTGCCAGCATTAGGGGCACCTATAATTCACCCCTCCACTTT
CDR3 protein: CASIRGTYNSPLHF

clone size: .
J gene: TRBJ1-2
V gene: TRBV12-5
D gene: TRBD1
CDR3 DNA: TGTGCTAGTGGTGCAAACAGGGGATTGGTTGGCTACACCTTC
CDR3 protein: CASGANRGLVGYTF

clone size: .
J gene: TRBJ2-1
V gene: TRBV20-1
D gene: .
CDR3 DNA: TGCAGTGCCCGACTAGACAATGAGCAGTTCTTC
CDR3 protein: CSARLDNEQFF

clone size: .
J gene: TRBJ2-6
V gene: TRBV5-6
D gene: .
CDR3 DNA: TGTGCCAGCGTTTTCAGGGGCCTCAGTGGGGCCAACGTCCTGACTTTC
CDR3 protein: CASVFRGLSGANVLTF

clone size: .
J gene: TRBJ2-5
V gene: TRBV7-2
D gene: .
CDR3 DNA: TGTGCCAGCACCGTAAGGGGTACTCAGGAGACCCAGTACTTC
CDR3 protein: CASTVRGTQETQYF

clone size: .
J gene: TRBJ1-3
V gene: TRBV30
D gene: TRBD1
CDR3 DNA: TGTGCCTGGAAATTCGGGACAGGGCTCATCTCTGGAAACACCATATATTTT
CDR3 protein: CAWKFGTGLISGNTIYF

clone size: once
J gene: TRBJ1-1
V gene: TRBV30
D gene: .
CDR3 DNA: TGTGCCTGGAGTGTACTTGAAGCTTTCTTT
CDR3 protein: CAWSVLEAFF

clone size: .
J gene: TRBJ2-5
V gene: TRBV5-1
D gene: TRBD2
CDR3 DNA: TGCGCCAGCAGTTCTAGCGGGGGAATGGAAGAGACCCAGTACTTC
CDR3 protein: CASSSSGGMEETQYF

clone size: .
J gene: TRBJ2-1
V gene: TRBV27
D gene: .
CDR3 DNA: TGTGCCAGCACTTCCCACAGGGAAAAATACAATGAGCAGTTCTTC
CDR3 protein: CASTSHREKYNEQFF

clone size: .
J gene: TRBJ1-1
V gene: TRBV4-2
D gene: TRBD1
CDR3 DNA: TGTGCCAGCAGCGGACAGGGAGTTACTGAAGCTTTCTTT
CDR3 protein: CASSGQGVTEAFF

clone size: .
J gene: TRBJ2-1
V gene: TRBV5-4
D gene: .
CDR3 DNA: TGTGCCAGCAGCTTGGCCGGGACCTACAATGAGCAGTTCTTC
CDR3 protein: CASSLAGTYNEQFF

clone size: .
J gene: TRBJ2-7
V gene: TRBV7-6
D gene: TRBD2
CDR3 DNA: TGTGCCAGCAGCTCATTACTAGCGACGAGCTCCTACGAGCAGTACTTC
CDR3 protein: CASSSLLATSSYEQYF

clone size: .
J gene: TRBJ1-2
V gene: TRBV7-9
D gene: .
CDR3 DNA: TGTGCCAGCAGCCCCGGCGTCACTAACTACGGCTACACCTTC
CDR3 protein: CASSPGVTNYGYTF

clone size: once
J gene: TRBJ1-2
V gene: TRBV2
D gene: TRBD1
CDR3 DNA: TGTGCCAGCAGCCCAGACAGGGCGATCTATGGCTACACCTTC
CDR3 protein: CASSPDRAIYGYTF